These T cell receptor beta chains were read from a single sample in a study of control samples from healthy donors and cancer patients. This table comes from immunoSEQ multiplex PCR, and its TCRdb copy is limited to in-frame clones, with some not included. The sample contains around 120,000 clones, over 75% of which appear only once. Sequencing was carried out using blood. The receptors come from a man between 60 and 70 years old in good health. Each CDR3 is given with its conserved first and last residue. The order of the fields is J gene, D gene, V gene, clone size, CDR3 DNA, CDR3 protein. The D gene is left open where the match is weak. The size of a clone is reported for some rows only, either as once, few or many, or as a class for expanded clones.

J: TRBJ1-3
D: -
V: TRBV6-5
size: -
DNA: TGTGCCACCGCCCGAGGCAATGGAAACACCATATATTTT
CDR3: CATARGNGNTIYF

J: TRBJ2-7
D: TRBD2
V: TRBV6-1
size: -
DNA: TGTGCCAGCAGTGAAGGGATAGCGGGGGGTAATTCCTACGAGCAGTACTTC
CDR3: CASSEGIAGGNSYEQYF

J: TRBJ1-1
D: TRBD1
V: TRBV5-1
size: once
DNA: TGCGCCAGCAGCTCGTTTGGACAGGGAGGGTCTGAAGCTTTCTTT
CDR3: CASSSFGQGGSEAFF

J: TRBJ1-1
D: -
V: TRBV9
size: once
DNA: TGTGCCAGCAGCGCAGTGGACAGCCCTAACACTGAAGCTTTCTTT
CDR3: CASSAVDSPNTEAFF

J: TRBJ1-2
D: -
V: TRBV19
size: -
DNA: TGTGCCAGTAGTATAGATCTCTGGACCGGAACGTATGGCTACACCTTC
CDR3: CASSIDLWTGTYGYTF

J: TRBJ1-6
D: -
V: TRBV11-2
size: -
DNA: TGTGCCAGCAGCTTAGGGGTAATCTATAATTCACCCCTCCACTTT
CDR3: CASSLGVIYNSPLHF

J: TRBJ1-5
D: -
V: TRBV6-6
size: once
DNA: TGTGCCAGCAGTTACTACATGCTTAGCAATCAGCCCCAGCATTTT
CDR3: CASSYYMLSNQPQHF

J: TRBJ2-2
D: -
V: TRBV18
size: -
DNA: TGTGCCAGCTCATTGGGTTACGCGAACACCGGGGAGCTGTTTTTT
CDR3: CASSLGYANTGELFF

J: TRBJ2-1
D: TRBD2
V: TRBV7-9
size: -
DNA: TGTGCCAGCAGGGTTCAGCGGTGGACTAGCGAAAACAATGAGCAGTTCTTC
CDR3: CASRVQRWTSENNEQFF

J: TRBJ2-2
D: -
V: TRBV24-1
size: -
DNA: TGTGCCACCCGCCTCAAGAGCCACGGGGAGCTGTTTTTT
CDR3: CATRLKSHGELFF

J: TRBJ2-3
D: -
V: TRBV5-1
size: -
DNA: TGCGCCAGCAGCTTGGCCGTGGAGACAGATACGCAGTATTTT
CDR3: CASSLAVETDTQYF

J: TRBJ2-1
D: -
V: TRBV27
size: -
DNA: TGTGCCAGCAGTTTATTGGGAGTAAGCACGACCTCCTACAATGAGCAGTTCTTC
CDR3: CASSLLGVSTTSYNEQFF

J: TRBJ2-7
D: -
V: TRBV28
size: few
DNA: TGTGCCAGCAGGGTGAACTACGAGCAGTACTTC
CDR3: CASRVNYEQYF

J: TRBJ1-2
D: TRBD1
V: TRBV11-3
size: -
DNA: TGTGCCAGCAGCACACAAGGACAGGGGGGGGACTATGGCTACACCTTC
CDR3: CASSTQGQGGDYGYTF

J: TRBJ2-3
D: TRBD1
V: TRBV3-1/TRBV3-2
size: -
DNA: TGTGCCAGCAGCAGACAGGGGATCGCGCAGTATTTT
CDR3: CASSRQGIAQYF

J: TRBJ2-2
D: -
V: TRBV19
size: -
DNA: TGTGCCAGTACCCGAACCCAGGTGAACACCGGGGAGCTGTTTTTT
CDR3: CASTRTQVNTGELFF

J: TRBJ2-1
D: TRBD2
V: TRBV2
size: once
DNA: TGTGCCAGCAGTGGTCTAGCGGGGGGAGGTGAGCAGTTCTTC
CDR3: CASSGLAGGGEQFF

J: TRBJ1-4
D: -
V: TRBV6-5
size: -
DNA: TGTGCCAGCAGCCCCGTAGTGGCGGGGAAACTGTTTTTT
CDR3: CASSPVVAGKLFF

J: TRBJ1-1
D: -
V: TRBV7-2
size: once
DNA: TGTGCCAGCAGCTTAGTGTCCGGCATGAACACTGAAGCTTTCTTT
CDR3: CASSLVSGMNTEAFF

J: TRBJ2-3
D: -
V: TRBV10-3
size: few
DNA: TGTGCCATCAGTGAGTCTATCGGGGGAGATACGCAGTATTTT
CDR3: CAISESIGGDTQYF

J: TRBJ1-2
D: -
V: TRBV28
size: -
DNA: TGTGCCAGCAGTTTATCTTCGGGACGAAGCTATGGCTACACCTTC
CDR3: CASSLSSGRSYGYTF

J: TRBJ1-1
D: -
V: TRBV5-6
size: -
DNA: TGTGCCAGCAGCTTGCCGCTAACGGTGAACACTGAAGCTTTCTTT
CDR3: CASSLPLTVNTEAFF

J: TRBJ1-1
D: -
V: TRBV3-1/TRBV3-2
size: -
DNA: TGTGCCAGCAGCCACCTACAAAGGAACACTGAAGCTTTCTTT
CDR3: CASSHLQRNTEAFF

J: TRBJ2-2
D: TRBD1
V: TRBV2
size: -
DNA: TGTGCCACCAGACGAGACAGGGTGGGAACCTCCACCGGGGAGCTGTTTTTT
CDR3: CATRRDRVGTSTGELFF

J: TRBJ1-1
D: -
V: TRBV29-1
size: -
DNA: TGCAGCGTTGAAAAGGTGGAAACTGAAGCTTTCTTT
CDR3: CSVEKVETEAFF

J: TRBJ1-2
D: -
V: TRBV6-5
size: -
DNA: TGTGCCAGCAGTTACTCGAGTCAGGGAAACTATGGCTACACCTTC
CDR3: CASSYSSQGNYGYTF

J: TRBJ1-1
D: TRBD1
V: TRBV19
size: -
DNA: TGTGCCAGTAGTATAGCCGGGACAGGGGCATTCGGTGAAGCTTTCTTT
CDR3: CASSIAGTGAFGEAFF

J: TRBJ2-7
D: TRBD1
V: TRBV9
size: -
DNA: TGTGCCAGCAGCGCGGGACAGTTCTCCTACGAGCAGTACTTC
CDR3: CASSAGQFSYEQYF

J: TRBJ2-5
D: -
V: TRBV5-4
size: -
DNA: TGTGCCAGCAGCTTGAAGTCGGGGGAAGAGACCCAGTACTTC
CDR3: CASSLKSGEETQYF

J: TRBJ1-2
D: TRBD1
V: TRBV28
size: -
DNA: TGTGCCAGCAGTTTACAAGAGGGGGCGGGTTTGGGTGCTCGGTATGGCTACACCTTC
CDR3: CASSLQEGAGLGARYGYTF

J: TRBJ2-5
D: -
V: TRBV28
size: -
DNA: TGTGCCAGCAGTCCCCTTTTGGGGGTGAGAGGTCAAGAGACCCAGTACTTC
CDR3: CASSPLLGVRGQETQYF

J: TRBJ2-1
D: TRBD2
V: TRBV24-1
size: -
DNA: TGTGCCACCAGGCGGGGGGCGTTAAATGAGCAGTTCTTC
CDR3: CATRRGALNEQFF

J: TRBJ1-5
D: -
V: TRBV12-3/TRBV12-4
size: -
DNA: TGTGCCAGCAGTTTGTTTCAAGATCAGCCCCAGCATTTT
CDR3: CASSLFQDQPQHF

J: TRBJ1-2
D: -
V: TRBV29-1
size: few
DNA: TGCAGCGTTGTGACAGGACTTGGCTACACCTTC
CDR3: CSVVTGLGYTF

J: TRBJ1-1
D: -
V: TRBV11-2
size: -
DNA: TGTGCCAGCAGCTTATTTGGGGTGAACACTGAAGCTTTCTTT
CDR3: CASSLFGVNTEAFF

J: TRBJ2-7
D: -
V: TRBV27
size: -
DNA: TGTGCCAGCAGTTCTCGCTCCGGGGAAACCTACGAGCAGTACTTC
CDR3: CASSSRSGETYEQYF

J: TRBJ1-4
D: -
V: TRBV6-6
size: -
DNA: TGTGCCAGCAGGAAACAGGAAGCAACTAATGAAAAACTGTTTTTT
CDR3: CASRKQEATNEKLFF

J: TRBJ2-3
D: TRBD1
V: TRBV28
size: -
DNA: TGTGCCAGCAGTCCCATTGGACAGGGGGCTGTAGATACGCAGTATTTT
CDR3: CASSPIGQGAVDTQYF

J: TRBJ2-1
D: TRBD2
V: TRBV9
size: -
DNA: TGTGCCAGCAGCGTAGGAGCGGGGGGAGCCTACAATGAGCAGTTCTTC
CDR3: CASSVGAGGAYNEQFF

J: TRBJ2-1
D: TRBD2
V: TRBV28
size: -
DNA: TGTGCCAGCAGTAATTTACTTAGCGGGTGGAACAATGAGCAGTTCTTC
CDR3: CASSNLLSGWNNEQFF

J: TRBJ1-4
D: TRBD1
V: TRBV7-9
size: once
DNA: TGTGCCAGCAGCTTCTCAGGGGGTAATGAAAAACTGTTTTTT
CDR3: CASSFSGGNEKLFF

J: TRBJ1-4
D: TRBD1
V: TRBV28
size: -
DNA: TGTGCCAGCAAAGGGACAGGGGATCCCTCCCTGAGTAATGAAAAACTGTTTTTT
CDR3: CASKGTGDPSLSNEKLFF

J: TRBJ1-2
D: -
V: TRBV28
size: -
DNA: TGTGCCAGCAGTACAAGCGGGGGGGGCGACTATGGCTACACCTTC
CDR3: CASSTSGGGDYGYTF

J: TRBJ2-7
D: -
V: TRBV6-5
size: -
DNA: TGTGCCAGCAGTCCGCCGGGGTTCTACGAGCAGTACTTC
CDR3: CASSPPGFYEQYF

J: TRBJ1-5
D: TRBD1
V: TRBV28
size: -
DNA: TGTGCCAGCAGTCGAGACAGGGGACAGGGTCAGCCCCAGCATTTT
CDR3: CASSRDRGQGQPQHF